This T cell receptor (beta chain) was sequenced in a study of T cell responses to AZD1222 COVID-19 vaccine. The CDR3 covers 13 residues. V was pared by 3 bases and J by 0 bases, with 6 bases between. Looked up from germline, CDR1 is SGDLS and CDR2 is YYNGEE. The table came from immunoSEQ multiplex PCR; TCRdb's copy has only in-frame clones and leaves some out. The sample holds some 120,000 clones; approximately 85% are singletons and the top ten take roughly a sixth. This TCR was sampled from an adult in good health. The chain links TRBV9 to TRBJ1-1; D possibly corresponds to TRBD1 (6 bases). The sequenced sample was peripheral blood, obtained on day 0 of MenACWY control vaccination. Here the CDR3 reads CASSGGLNTEAFF. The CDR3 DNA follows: TGTGCCAGCAGCGGGGGGCTGAACACTGAAGCTTTCTTT.